A single sample gave rise to the 26 T cell receptor beta chains below, sequenced in a study of control samples from healthy donors and cancer patients. TCRdb's table, derived via immunoSEQ multiplex PCR, lists solely in-frame clones and lacks some. In the table there are more than 100,000 clones, around 88% of which are singletons. The sample comprised blood. The receptor set was obtained from a middle-aged man in good health.

The J gene is TRBJ1-4, the V gene TRBV15; D unclear. V shed 0 bases and J shed 0 bases, with 5 bases lying between them. Germline V gene data show CDR1 as LNHNV and CDR2 as YYDKDF (reference sequence). This CDR3 spans 15 amino acids. The CDR3 bases are TGTGCCACCAGCAGAGAGCTTGCAACTAATGAAAAACTGTTTTTT. This codes for CATSRELATNEKLFF.

This clone turned up a few times. The gene calls are TRBV19 and TRBJ1-5; 9 positions match TRBD1. V lost 5 bases to trimming and J lost 5 bases; unmatched junction nucleotides: 4. The CDR3 runs to 14 residues. In germline, CDR1 is LNHDA, CDR2 SQIVND (reference sequence). The CDR3 reads CASSGTGRYQPQHF. Here the CDR3 DNA reads TGTGCCAGTAGTGGGACAGGGCGATATCAGCCCCAGCATTTT.

This clone turned up a few times. CDR3 in amino acids: CASSISRDQPQHF. The CDR3 coding sequence is TGTGCCAGTAGTATATCAAGGGATCAGCCCCAGCATTTT. The chain employs TRBV19 and TRBJ1-5; D gene ambiguous. Trimming cost V 2 bases and J 5 bases, with 7 bases left between them. The CDR3 extends over 13 amino acids. Germline assignment: CDR1 LNHDA and CDR2 SQIVND (reference sequence).

The rearrangement joins TRBV7-9 to TRBJ1-2; D is possibly TRBD1 (5 bases). The ends were cut back, 6 bases at V and 8 bases at J, with 13 bases in the middle. Germline V gene data show CDR1 as SEHNR and CDR2 as FQNEAQ (reference sequence). This CDR3 is 12 amino acids long. The CDR3 bases are TGTGCCAGCAGACTTCGTTGGGGGGGCTACACCTTC. Translating gives CASRLRWGGYTF.

CDR3 sequence (DNA): TGTGCCAGCAGTCGGGACGTTGGTCAGCCCCAGCATTTT. Residues: CASSRDVGQPQHF. The V call is TRBV6-5, the J call TRBJ1-5; tentative D call: TRBD1 (5 bases). The CDR3 sequence is 13 residues long. Germline CDR1 MNHEY, CDR2 SVGAGI. V lost 5 bases and J 6 bases, leaving 11 bases between the germline ends.

The chain uses TRBV5-6 and TRBJ1-5; TRBD1 is a possible D gene (5 bases). Germline V gives CDR1 SGHDT, CDR2 YYEEEE. The CDR3 runs 14 residues. V gave up 1 base and J gave up 7 bases, with 12 bases separating them. Written as DNA, the CDR3 is TGTGCCAGCAGCTTGCTGTCAGGGAGGCAGCCCCAGCATTTT. Protein sequence: CASSLLSGRQPQHF. Together with reference TRBV5-6 and TRBJ1-5, the CDR3 gives the full variable domain: DAGVTQSPTHLIKTRGQQVTLRCSPKSGHDTVSWYQQALGQGPQFIFQYYEEEERQRGNFPDRFSGHQFPNYSSELNVNALLLGDSALYLCASSLLSGRQPQHFGDGTRLSIL.

The chain combines TRBV6-5 with TRBJ1-6, with a weak D call TRBD1 (5 bases). Looked up from germline, CDR1 is MNHEY and CDR2 is SVGAGI. Trimming pared 2 bases from V and 7 bases from J, leaving 15 bases between. This CDR3 is 16 amino acids long. CDR3 sequence reads: CASSYSSKRGNSPLHF. CDR3 nucleotide sequence: TGTGCCAGCAGTTACAGCAGTAAAAGGGGCAATTCACCCCTCCACTTT.

V usage is TRBV10-2 and J usage is TRBJ2-7, with TRBD2 matching 14 bases. The J segment lost 7 bases and the V segment lost 6 bases, leaving 5 bases of the junction unmatched. Germline CDR1 WSHSY, CDR2 SAAADI. The CDR3 length is 14 residues. As DNA, the CDR3 is TGCGCCAGCAGCGGGACTAGCGGGGGCAGTGAGCAGTACTTC. It specifies CASSGTSGGSEQYF.

This chain links TRBV29-1 with TRBJ2-3, with 10 bases aligning to TRBD1. The CDR3 contains 14 residues. Germline assignment: CDR1 SQVTM and CDR2 ANQGSEA. V trimming: 7 bases; J trimming: 2 bases; junction bases outside the gene matches: 6. In DNA, the CDR3 is TGCAGCGCTATGACAGGGGGCTACACAGATACGCAGTATTTT. Protein product: CSAMTGGYTDTQYF.

V is TRBV27 and J is TRBJ1-1; D is perhaps TRBD1 (5 bases). Per the germline V gene, CDR1 is MNHEY and CDR2 is SMNVEV (reference sequence). Trimming took off 5 bases at V and 0 bases at J, with 16 bases between the two ends. The CDR3 totals 16 residues. CDR3 DNA sequence: TGTGCCAGCAGTCCCGGCAGGGTACGGGTGAACACTGAAGCTTTCTTT. Protein sequence: CASSPGRVRVNTEAFF.

This CDR3 reads CASRLEGAGRGANVLTF. CDR3 sequence (DNA): TGCGCCAGCAGGTTGGAAGGGGCGGGACGTGGGGCCAACGTCCTGACTTTC. The chain employs TRBV10-2 and TRBJ2-6; D perhaps matches TRBD2 (6 bases). The length of the CDR3 is 17 residues. Looked up from germline, CDR1 is WSHSY and CDR2 is SAAADI. V was cut by 6 bases and J by 3 bases, with 18 bases left in between.

The V call is TRBV19, the J call TRBJ1-5, with 7 bases fitting TRBD1. The CDR3 spans 14 residues. Germline V gene data show CDR1 as LNHDA and CDR2 as SQIVND (reference sequence). The V segment lost 10 bases and the J segment 2 bases; nucleotides outside the gene matches: 8. The CDR3 protein is CATNQGGGNQPQHF. The CDR3 nucleotides read TGTGCCACCAATCAGGGGGGGGGCAATCAGCCCCAGCATTTT.

The chain is built from TRBV4-3 and TRBJ2-7; TRBD2 aligns across 7 bases. This CDR3 spans 15 amino acids. V shed 1 base, J shed 5 bases, and the junction held 8 bases outside the gene matches. Germline V gene data show CDR1 as LGHNA and CDR2 as YSLEER. The CDR3 region is CASSQGEVAGDEQYF. CDR3 DNA: TGCGCCAGCAGCCAAGGTGAGGTTGCGGGGGACGAGCAGTACTTC.

The sample holds one count of this clone. The J gene is TRBJ1-1, the V gene TRBV15, with a tentative D call TRBD1 (6 bases). Deletions cut 4 bases from V and 4 bases from J, with 16 bases between. CDR1 and CDR2 (germline): LNHNV, YYDKDF (reference sequence). There are 15 residues in the CDR3. The CDR3: CATSMNRVSTTEAFF. The CDR3 DNA follows: TGTGCCACCAGCATGAACAGGGTGAGTACCACTGAAGCTTTCTTT. The full variable domain, rest sourced from reference TRBV15 and TRBJ1-1, is DAMVIQNPRYQVTQFGKPVTLSCSQTLNHNVMYWYQQKSSQAPKLLFHYYDKDFNNEADTPDNFQSRRPNTSFCFLDIRSPGLGDTAMYLCATSMNRVSTTEAFFGQGTRLTVV.

The chain combines TRBV6-6 with TRBJ2-1, with TRBD1 matching 7 bases. This CDR3 spans 13 amino acids. Looked up from germline, CDR1 is MNHNY and CDR2 is SVGAGI (reference sequence). Losses at the gene ends were 2 bases for V and 6 bases for J; bases not matched to a gene: 1. This CDR3 reads CASSYDRANEQFF. CDR3 nucleotides: TGTGCCAGCAGTTACGACAGGGCCAATGAGCAGTTCTTC.

The chain uses TRBV4-2 and TRBJ2-1; D is undetermined. V dropped 0 bases and J dropped 8 bases, with 11 bases sitting between them. The CDR3 is 14 residues long. Germline lookup yields CDR1 LGHNA and CDR2 YNFKEQ. CDR3 residues: CASSQDFSAYEQFF. The CDR3 nucleotides are TGTGCCAGCAGCCAAGATTTCAGCGCGTATGAGCAGTTCTTC.

The chain is built from TRBV24-1 and TRBJ2-1, with D hard to call. V lost 5 bases to trimming and J lost 0 bases, with 10 bases between them. CDR1 is KGHDR and CDR2 is SFDVKD in the germline V gene. The CDR3 length is 15 residues. CDR3 nucleotide sequence: TGTGCCACCAGTGGGCCCCTCCCCTCCTACAATGAGCAGTTCTTC. This gives the protein CATSGPLPSYNEQFF.

The rearrangement joins TRBV7-2 to TRBJ1-5; D may be TRBD1 (6 bases). Trimming left V 5 bases short and J 7 bases short, with 15 bases between. CDR3 length: 14 residues. Per germline, CDR1 SGHTA and CDR2 FQGNSA. The CDR3 bases are TGTGCCAGCAGCGGAGGGGGTCCGGGACAGCCCCAGCATTTT. It yields the protein CASSGGGPGQPQHF. Full variable domain (missing parts from reference TRBV7-2 and TRBJ1-5): GAGVSQSPSNKVTEKGKDVELRCDPISGHTALYWYRQSLGQGLEFLIYFQGNSAPDKSGLPSDRFSAERTGGSVSTLTIQRTQQEDSAVYLCASSGGGPGQPQHFGDGTRLSIL.

This chain joins TRBV4-2 and TRBJ2-7; 10 nucleotides match TRBD1. CDR3 length: 16 residues. Germline values: CDR1 LGHNA, CDR2 YNFKEQ. V shed 0 bases, J shed 5 bases, and the junction held 7 bases outside the gene matches. CDR3 sequence: CASSQDLLTGGDEQYF. CDR3 DNA sequence: TGTGCCAGCAGCCAAGATTTATTGACAGGGGGCGACGAGCAGTACTTC.

The gene calls are TRBV13 and TRBJ2-1; 7 bases align to TRBD1. Germline-derived CDR1 and CDR2 are PRHDT and FYEKMQ (reference sequence). Unmatched junction bases numbered 3, after V lost 5 bases and J lost 8 bases. CDR3 size: 12 residues. The CDR3 region has the DNA TGTGCCAGCAGCCACAGGGGCCATGAGCAGTTCTTC. Translation: CASSHRGHEQFF.

The CDR3, as DNA: TGTGCCAGCAGTGAACAGTATAATTCACCCCTCCACTTT. Protein product: CASSEQYNSPLHF. The chain couples TRBV6-1 to TRBJ1-6, with D unresolved. CDR1 MNHNS and CDR2 SASEGT come from the germline V gene. This CDR3 spans 13 amino acids. Trimming removed 2 bases at V and 4 bases at J, with 3 bases between.

This rearrangement joins TRBV7-9 to TRBJ2-2, with TRBD2 matching 7 bases. From germline, CDR1 is SEHNR and CDR2 FQNEAQ (reference sequence). V trimming: 3 bases; J trimming: 4 bases; junction bases outside the gene matches: 5. The CDR3 is 15 residues long. CDR3 DNA sequence: TGTGCCAGCAGCTTTACACAGCGGGGCACCGGGGAGCTGTTTTTT. Protein sequence: CASSFTQRGTGELFF.

CDR3 loop: CASSQDPVVIVGEKLFF. CDR3 nucleotide sequence: TGCGCCAGCAGCCAAGATCCGGTAGTGATAGTTGGGGAAAAACTGTTTTTT. This chain joins TRBV4-3 and TRBJ1-4; D is ambiguous. Trimming stripped 0 bases from V and 8 bases from J, with 19 bases between. Per the germline V gene, CDR1 is LGHNA and CDR2 is YSLEER. This CDR3 contains 17 residues.

A single count supports this clone. This chain links TRBV28 with TRBJ1-1, with 10 positions matching TRBD1. Germline values: CDR1 MDHEN, CDR2 SYDVKM. The length of the CDR3 is 18 residues. Trimming cost V 8 bases and J 1 base; bases outside gene matches: 16. As DNA, the CDR3 is TGTGCCAGCCACCCGGGACAGGGGTTTTATTGGCCGAACACTGAAGCTTTCTTT. It codes for CASHPGQGFYWPNTEAFF.

The rearrangement joins TRBV5-1 to TRBJ2-1; D is undetermined. CDR3 length: 13 residues. Trimming pared 3 bases from V and 4 bases from J, leaving 8 bases between. Germline CDR1 SGHRS, CDR2 YFSETQ. CDR3 sequence: CASSSPLYNEQFF. The DNA for the CDR3 is TGCGCCAGCAGCTCACCACTTTACAATGAGCAGTTCTTC.

The V gene is TRBV6-4, the J gene TRBJ2-3, with TRBD2 matching 8 bases. Losses at the gene ends were 5 bases for V and 2 bases for J; bases not matched to a gene: 6. This CDR3 comprises 15 residues. Looked up from germline, CDR1 is MRHNA and CDR2 is SNTAGT. The CDR3 DNA follows: TGTGCCAGCAGTCGCGCGGGGGGTATCACAGATACGCAGTATTTT. As protein: CASSRAGGITDTQYF.